The 22 T cell receptor beta chains presented below share a single source sample, sequenced in a study of blood T cell repertoires in COVID-19. Repertoires were generated with immunoSEQ multiplex PCR, while TCRdb's copy carries only in-frame clones and drops some. The sample carries 150,000 to 200,000 clones, approximately 79% recorded once. Sequenced sample: peripheral blood. These receptors came from a middle-aged woman with COVID-19, enrolled during active disease.

This clone was recorded only once. This chain links TRBV27 with TRBJ2-7; unclear D gene. V was shortened by 0 bases and J by 0 bases, with 3 bases between the two germline ends. CDR1 and CDR2 from the germline V gene are MNHEY and SMNVEV (reference sequence). This CDR3 is 13 amino acids long. The CDR3 DNA reads as TGTGCCAGCAGTTTATCCAACTCCTACGAGCAGTACGTC. It yields the protein CASSLSNSYEQYV.

This clone has a handful of counts. The V call is TRBV2, the J call TRBJ1-6, with D maybe TRBD1 (5 bases). V was cut by 7 bases and J by 0 bases, with 16 bases left in between. The V gene's germline CDR1 is SNHLY and CDR2 FYNNEI. The CDR3 length is 17 residues. The CDR3 sequence is CASTLLGQGSYNSPLHF. CDR3 nucleotide sequence: TGTGCCAGCACTCTATTGGGGCAGGGCTCCTATAATTCACCCCTCCACTTT.

The chain's CDR3 is CASSVVGQGSNEQFF. For the CDR3, the DNA is TGTGCCAGCAGTGTAGTGGGACAGGGATCCAATGAGCAGTTCTTC. The J gene is TRBJ2-1, the V gene TRBV2; 9 nucleotides match TRBD1. J was trimmed by 6 bases and V by 4 bases; bases with no gene match: 7. The CDR3 covers 15 residues. The germline CDR1 and CDR2 sequences are SNHLY and FYNNEI.

The chain carries TRBV10-2 and TRBJ2-7; D is perhaps TRBD2 (6 bases). CDR1 WSHSY and CDR2 SAAADI come from the germline V gene. The CDR3 runs to 16 residues. The ends were cut back, 3 bases at V and 5 bases at J, with 20 bases in the middle. Written as DNA, the CDR3 is TGCGCCAGCAGTGACCCGGCAGGAGGGCTTATTGACGAGCAGTACTTC. Translation gives CASSDPAGGLIDEQYF.

V is TRBV30 and J is TRBJ2-2; D not resolved. The CDR3 runs to 13 residues. Trimming removed 4 bases at V and 3 bases at J, with 9 bases between. Per germline, CDR1 GTSNPN and CDR2 SVGIG (reference sequence). The chain's CDR3 is CAWIIFHTGELFF. CDR3 coding DNA: TGTGCCTGGATCATTTTTCACACCGGGGAGCTGTTTTTT.

There are a few counts of this clone. The J gene is TRBJ1-5, the V gene TRBV3-1 (or the pseudogene TRBV3-2); D gene unclear. The V end lost 1 base, the J end lost 6 bases, and 10 bases lay between the germline ends. This CDR3 contains 14 residues. The germline CDR1 and CDR2 sequences are LGHDT and YNNKEL (reference sequence). CDR3 nucleotide sequence: TGTGCCAGCAGCCAAGGATCAGGAAGTCAGCCCCAGCATTTT. Its translation: CASSQGSGSQPQHF.

This chain joins TRBV2 and TRBJ1-5, with 8 positions matching TRBD1. The V gene's germline CDR1 is SNHLY and CDR2 FYNNEI. V gave up 6 bases and J gave up 6 bases; unmatched junction bases: 4. CDR3 length: 13 residues. CDR3 loop: CASRGQGTQPQHF. The CDR3 coding sequence is TGTGCCAGCAGAGGACAGGGCACTCAGCCCCAGCATTTT.

The chain couples TRBV11-2 to TRBJ2-3; a possible D gene is TRBD2 (6 bases). This CDR3 has 16 amino acids. Germline CDR1 and CDR2: SGHAT and FQNNGV. V lost 6 bases, J lost 0 bases, and 16 bases lay in between. The CDR3 sequence: CASRRLLAASTDTQYF. The CDR3 coding sequence is TGTGCCAGCAGAAGACTACTAGCAGCCAGCACAGATACGCAGTATTTT.

This clone has only one observation. The chain combines TRBV24-1 with TRBJ1-6, with TRBD1 matching 7 bases. Per the germline V gene, CDR1 is KGHDR and CDR2 is SFDVKD. With 5 bases clipped from V and 9 bases from J, the junction kept 9 bases outside the gene matches. The CDR3 sequence is 15 residues long. In nucleotides, the CDR3 is TGTGCCACCAGTGCCACACCGGGACAGACTTCACCCCTCCACTTT. This gives the protein CATSATPGQTSPLHF.

CDR3 coding DNA: TGCAGCGTGGACAGTGCTAGCACAGATACGCAGTATTTT. Translated, it gives CSVDSASTDTQYF. This sequence joins TRBV29-1 and TRBJ2-3; TRBD1 might be the D (6 bases). Germline V CDR1 and CDR2: SQVTM, ANQGSEA. V lost 6 bases to trimming and J lost 0 bases, with 10 bases between them. The CDR3 is 13 amino acids.

The V gene is TRBV5-6, the J gene TRBJ2-7; tentative D call: TRBD1 (6 bases). Germline assignment: CDR1 SGHDT and CDR2 YYEEEE. This CDR3 is built from 15 residues. Trimming stripped 0 bases from V and 3 bases from J, with 13 bases between. The CDR3 coding sequence is TGTGCCAGCAGCTTGGGCCGGGACATCTACTACGAGCAGTACGTC. This gives the protein CASSLGRDIYYEQYV.

This sequence joins TRBV20-1 and TRBJ2-7; D ambiguous. Trimming took off 3 bases at V and 6 bases at J, with 9 bases between the two ends. CDR1 is DFQATT and CDR2 is SNEGSKA in the germline V gene (reference sequence). This CDR3 has 11 residues. The CDR3 reads CSASRGREQYF. CDR3 DNA: TGCAGTGCTAGTAGAGGCCGCGAGCAGTACTTC.

With respect to this clone: An end of the junction does not agree with germline; a read error may underlie this. The chain links TRBV15 to TRBJ1-1; D is perhaps TRBD1 (6 bases). The CDR3 runs 14 residues. Germline loops: CDR1 LNHNV, CDR2 YYDKDF (reference sequence). CDR3: CATSTGTSNTEAFF. CDR3 sequence (DNA): TGTGCCACTAGCACCGGGACATCTAACACTGAAGCTTTCTTT.

The chain has TRBV7-3 and TRBJ2-3; possibly TRBD1 for D (5 bases). Germline V gene data show CDR1 as SGHTA and CDR2 as FQGTGA. Trimming took 5 bases from V and 6 from J, leaving 15 bases between them. The CDR3 has 14 residues. DNA of the CDR3: TGTGCCAGCAGCCCACGCCCAGGGCGCGATACGCAGTATTTT. Translating gives CASSPRPGRDTQYF.

The V gene is TRBV24-1, the J gene TRBJ2-3, with no clear D. This CDR3 contains 13 residues. CDR1 and CDR2 from the germline V gene are KGHDR and SFDVKD. V was cut by 3 bases and J by 5 bases, with 8 bases left in between. CDR3 sequence reads: CATSDGGRDTQYF. The CDR3 DNA reads TGTGCCACCAGTGATGGCGGTCGAGATACGCAGTATTTT.

V gene TRBV6-5 combines with J gene TRBJ2-3; 8 bases agree with TRBD2. V lost 3 bases and J lost 6; bases outside the gene matches: 8. The CDR3 is 15 amino acids. Germline V gene data show CDR1 as MNHEY and CDR2 as SVGAGI. CDR3 loop: CASSYKPGLVDTQYF. The CDR3 DNA reads as TGTGCCAGCAGTTATAAACCGGGACTAGTGGATACGCAGTATTTT.

The chain is built from TRBV27 and TRBJ2-7; weak D call: TRBD2 (7 bases). CDR3 length: 14 amino acids. With 9 bases removed from V and 4 bases from J, the gap between germline ends came to 19 bases. Germline CDR1 MNHEY, CDR2 SMNVEV (reference sequence). CDR3 in amino acids: CASWGAGDGYEQYF. CDR3 sequence (DNA): TGTGCCAGTTGGGGGGCGGGAGATGGTTACGAGCAGTACTTC.

This clone was detected only a few times. The V call is TRBV11-2, the J call TRBJ1-1; 10 nucleotides line up with TRBD1. Germline CDR1 SGHAT, CDR2 FQNNGV. CDR3 length: 14 amino acids. Trimming took 8 bases from V and 5 from J; bases not matched to a gene: 8. Written as DNA, the CDR3 is TGTGCCAGCGAGGGACAGGGGTGGACGACTGAAGCTTTCTTT. Translating it yields CASEGQGWTTEAFF.

DNA of the CDR3: TGCGCCAGCAATGTACCGGGGAGCACAGATACGCAGTATTTT. Translation: CASNVPGSTDTQYF. This sequence joins TRBV5-1 and TRBJ2-3, with a weak D call TRBD2 (5 bases). CDR1 and CDR2 from the germline V gene are SGHRS and YFSETQ. The ends were cut back, 6 bases at V and 0 bases at J, with 11 bases in the middle. CDR3 size: 14 residues.

The chain is built from TRBV10-2 and TRBJ2-7; 11 bases align to TRBD2. V lost 11 bases and J lost 5; bases outside the gene matches: 11. Germline V gives CDR1 WSHSY, CDR2 SAAADI. The CDR3 sequence is 14 residues long. In DNA, the CDR3 is TGCGCCTGCCGTGATAGCGGGAGGGGACACGAGCAGTACTTC. This translates into CACRDSGRGHEQYF.

This clone was seen ten or more times. This chain joins TRBV28 and TRBJ1-1, with TRBD1 matching 9 bases. Germline V gene sequence: CDR1 MDHEN, CDR2 SYDVKM. The CDR3 is 15 residues long. The J segment lost 2 bases and the V segment lost 5 bases, leaving 6 bases of the junction unmatched. CDR3 protein: CASSGRGQGNTEAFF. The CDR3, as DNA: TGTGCCAGCAGTGGTAGGGGACAGGGCAACACTGAAGCTTTCTTT.

The chain is built from TRBV28 and TRBJ2-4; tentatively, D is TRBD2 (7 bases). The ends were cut back, 7 bases at V and 0 bases at J, with 22 bases in the middle. Germline V CDR1 and CDR2: MDHEN, SYDVKM. This CDR3 region has 18 residues. This chain's CDR3 is CASIEGGDWELAKNIQYF. CDR3 coding DNA: TGTGCCAGCATTGAGGGGGGGGACTGGGAACTAGCCAAAAACATTCAGTACTTC.